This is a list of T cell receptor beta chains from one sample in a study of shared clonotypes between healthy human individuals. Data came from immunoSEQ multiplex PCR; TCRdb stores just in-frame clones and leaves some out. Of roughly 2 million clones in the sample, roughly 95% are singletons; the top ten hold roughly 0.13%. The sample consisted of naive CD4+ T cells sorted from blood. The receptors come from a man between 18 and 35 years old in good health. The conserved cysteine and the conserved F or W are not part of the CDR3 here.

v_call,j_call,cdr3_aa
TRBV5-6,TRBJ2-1,ASSLRRIVSYNEQF
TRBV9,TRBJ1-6,ASSVGDRGGYSPLH
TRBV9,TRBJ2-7,ASSVTSGTREQY
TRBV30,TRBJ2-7,AWREAYEQY
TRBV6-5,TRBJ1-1,ASSPLGGGREAF
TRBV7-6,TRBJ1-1,ATRPSGGSTEAF
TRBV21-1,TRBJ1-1,ASSKDRLNTEAF
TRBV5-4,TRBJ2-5,ASSLGDETQY
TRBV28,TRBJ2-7,ASSWRREQY
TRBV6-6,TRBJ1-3,ASSWNSIIGDTIY
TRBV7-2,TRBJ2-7,ASSLYTISYEQY
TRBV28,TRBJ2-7,ASSFPGLAEPFY
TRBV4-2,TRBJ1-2,ASSQDRYGYT
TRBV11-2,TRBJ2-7,ASSLRTSIDSYEQY
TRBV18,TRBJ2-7,ASSSTGPYEQY
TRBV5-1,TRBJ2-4,ASSEQGQGAKNIQY
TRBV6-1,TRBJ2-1,ASSNEGYSYNEQF
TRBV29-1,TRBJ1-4,SVGDVIEKLF
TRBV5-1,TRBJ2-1,ASSLIQGPEQF
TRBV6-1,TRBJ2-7,ASSDRDDEQY
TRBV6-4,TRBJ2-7,ASSATETSVPLYEQY
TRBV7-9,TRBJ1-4,ASSPSGSATNEKLF
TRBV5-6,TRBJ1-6,ASSYSFGSYNSPLH
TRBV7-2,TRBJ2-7,ASSLEIGSNEQY
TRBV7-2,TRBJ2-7,ASSLEPGGAYEQY
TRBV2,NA,ASSGSGGAHEQY
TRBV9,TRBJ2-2,ASSVAGSNTGELF
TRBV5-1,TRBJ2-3,ASSPGKGTFTDTQY
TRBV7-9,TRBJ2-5,ASSFGNTQETQY
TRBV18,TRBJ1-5,ASSPSGSEPQH
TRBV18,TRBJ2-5,ASSPPGAETQY
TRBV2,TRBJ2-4,ASSEFGGTAAKNIQY
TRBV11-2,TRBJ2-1,ASSPRGDEQF